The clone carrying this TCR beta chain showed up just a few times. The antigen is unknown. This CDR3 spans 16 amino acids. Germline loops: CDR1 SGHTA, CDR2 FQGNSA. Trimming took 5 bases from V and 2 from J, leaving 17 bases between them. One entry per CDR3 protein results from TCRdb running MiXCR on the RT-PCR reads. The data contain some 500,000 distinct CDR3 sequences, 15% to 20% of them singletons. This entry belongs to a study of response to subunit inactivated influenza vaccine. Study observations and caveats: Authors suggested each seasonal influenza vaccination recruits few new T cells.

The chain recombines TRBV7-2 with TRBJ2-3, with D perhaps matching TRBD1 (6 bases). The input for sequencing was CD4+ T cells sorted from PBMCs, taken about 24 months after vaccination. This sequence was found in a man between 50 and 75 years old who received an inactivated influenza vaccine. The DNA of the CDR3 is TGTGCCAGCAGCAAAGGTACAGGGTTGTACACAGATACGCAGTATTTT. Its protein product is CASSKGTGLYTDTQYF. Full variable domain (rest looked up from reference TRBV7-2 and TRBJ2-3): GAGVSQSPSNKVTEKGKDVELRCDPISGHTALYWYRQSLGQGLEFLIYFQGNSAPDKSGLPSDRFSAERTGGSVSTLTIQRTQQEDSAVYLCASSKGTGLYTDTQYFGPGTRLTVL.